Listed below are T cell receptor beta chains from one sample, sequenced in a study of T-cell memory formation after mild COVID-19. TCRdb re-analysed the 5' RACE reads in MiXCR, keeping a single row per CDR3 protein. Of some 13,000 distinct CDR3 sequences in the sample, more than 10% are singletons; the top ten hold roughly half. The sample consisted of PBMCs or a T cell subset sorted from them (not recorded which). The receptors here all came from an adult woman who had mild COVID-19 (a few samples of this study predate the infection). Cell type and time point are not known. The conserved cysteine and the conserved F or W are not part of the CDR3 here. Fields, in order: CDR3 length, J gene, V gene, CDR3 protein.

12,TRBJ2-1,TRBV7-9,ASQGQGAYNEQF
12,TRBJ2-1,TRBV29-1,SGGTGSTYNEQF
12,TRBJ2-7,TRBV7-6,ASSPSQVSYEQY
13,TRBJ2-7,TRBV3-1,ASSQRGRSSYEQY
13,TRBJ1-2,TRBV7-2,ASSNRDKGRDGYT
14,TRBJ2-1,TRBV12-3/TRBV12-4,ASSFVRGHSYNEQF
15,TRBJ2-1,TRBV9,ASSVAVAGVFYNEQF
13,TRBJ1-2,TRBV5-6,ASSMGATGLYGYT
14,TRBJ2-2,TRBV24-1,ATSEPTGLHTGELF
14,TRBJ2-1,TRBV9,ASSVSGLAGYNEQF
16,TRBJ2-3,TRBV9,ASSETGTSGSLADTQY